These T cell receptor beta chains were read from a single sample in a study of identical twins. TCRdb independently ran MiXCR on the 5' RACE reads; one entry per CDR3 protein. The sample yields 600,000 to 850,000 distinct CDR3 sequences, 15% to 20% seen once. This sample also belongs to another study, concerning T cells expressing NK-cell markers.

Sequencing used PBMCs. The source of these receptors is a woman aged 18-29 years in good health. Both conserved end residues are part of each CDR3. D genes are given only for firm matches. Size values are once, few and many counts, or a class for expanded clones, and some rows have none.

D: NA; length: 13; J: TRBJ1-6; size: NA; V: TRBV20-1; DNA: TGCAGTGCTAGAGCCCCGGGACGGACACCCCTCCACTTT; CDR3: CSARAPGRTPLHF
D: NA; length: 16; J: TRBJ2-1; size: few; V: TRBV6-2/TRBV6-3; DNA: TGTGCCAGCAGTCCCTTCCCATGGGGGGGCTTAAATGAGCAGTTCTTC; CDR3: CASSPFPWGGLNEQFF
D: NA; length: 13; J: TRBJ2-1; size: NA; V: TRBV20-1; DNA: TGCAGTGCTCGGACTGGGGGATACAATGAGCAGTTCTTC; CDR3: CSARTGGYNEQFF
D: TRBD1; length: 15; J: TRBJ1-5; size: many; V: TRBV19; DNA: TGTGCCAGTAGGGCGACAGGGGGCGGAATTCAGCCCCAGCATTTT; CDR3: CASRATGGGIQPQHF
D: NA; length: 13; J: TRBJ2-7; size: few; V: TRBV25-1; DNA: TGTGCCAGCAGTGAAAATGCTTGGGGGGAGCAGTACTTC; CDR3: CASSENAWGEQYF
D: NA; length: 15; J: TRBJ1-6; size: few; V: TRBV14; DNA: TGTGCCAGCAGCCTACGACCGAACTATAATTCACCCCTCCACTTT; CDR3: CASSLRPNYNSPLHF
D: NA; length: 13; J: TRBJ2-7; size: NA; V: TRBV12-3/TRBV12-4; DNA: TGTGCCAGCAGTTTAGGTAGATACAACGAGCAGTACTTC; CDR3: CASSLGRYNEQYF
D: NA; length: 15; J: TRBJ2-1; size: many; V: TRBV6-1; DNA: TGTGCCAGCAGCCTCGGACTTGCCAGAAGAGTTGAGCAGTTCTTC; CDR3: CASSLGLARRVEQFF
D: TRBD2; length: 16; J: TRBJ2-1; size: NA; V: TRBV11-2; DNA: TGTGCCAGCAGCTCCCCCGCGGGAGCATACTACAATGAGCAGTTCTTC; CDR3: CASSSPAGAYYNEQFF
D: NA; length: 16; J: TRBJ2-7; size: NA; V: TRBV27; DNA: TGTGCCAGCAGTTACCGCAGGCTAGCGCGCACCTACGAGCAGTACTTC; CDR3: CASSYRRLARTYEQYF
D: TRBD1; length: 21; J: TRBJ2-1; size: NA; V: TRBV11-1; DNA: TGTGCCAGCAGAACGACTATTGGGACAGGGGGTTCTTATAGCTCCTACAATGAGCAGTTCTTC; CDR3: CASRTTIGTGGSYSSYNEQFF
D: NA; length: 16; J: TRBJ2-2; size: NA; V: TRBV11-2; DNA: TGTGCCAGCAGCTCCCCTCAGCGGGTTACGACCGGGGAGCTGTTTTTT; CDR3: CASSSPQRVTTGELFF
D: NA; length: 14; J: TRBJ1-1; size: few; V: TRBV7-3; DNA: TGTGCCAGCAGCTCCCAGTCTATCGGCACTGAAGCTTTCTTT; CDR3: CASSSQSIGTEAFF
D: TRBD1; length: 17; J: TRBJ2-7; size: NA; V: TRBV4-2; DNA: TGTGCCAGCAGCCAGTTGGGTTGGACAGGGAGCTCCTACGAGCAGTACTTC; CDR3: CASSQLGWTGSSYEQYF
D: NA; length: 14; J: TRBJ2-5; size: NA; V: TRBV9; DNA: TGTGCCAGCAGCGTAGGGGGGGCCGGAGGGACCCAGTACTTC; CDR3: CASSVGGAGGTQYF
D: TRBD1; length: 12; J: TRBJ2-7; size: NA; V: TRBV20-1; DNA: TGCAGTGCCTGGGACAGGGGGGACGAGCAGTACTTC; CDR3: CSAWDRGDEQYF
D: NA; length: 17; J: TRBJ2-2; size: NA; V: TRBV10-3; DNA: TGTGCCATCAGTGACTCCGGGCGAAACACGAACACCGGGGAGCTGTTTTTT; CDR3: CAISDSGRNTNTGELFF
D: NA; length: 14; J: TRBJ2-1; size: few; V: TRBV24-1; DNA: TGTGCCACCAGTGATTCAGGCTCCTACAATGAGCAGTTCTTC; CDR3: CATSDSGSYNEQFF
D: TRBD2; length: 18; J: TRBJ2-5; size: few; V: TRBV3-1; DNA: TGTGCCAGCAGCCAAGATTATCTTGGACCGGGACTACAAGAGACCCAGTACTTC; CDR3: CASSQDYLGPGLQETQYF
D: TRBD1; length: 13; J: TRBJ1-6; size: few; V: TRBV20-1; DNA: TGCAGTGCTGGCGGGACAGCTAATTCACCCCTCCACTTT; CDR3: CSAGGTANSPLHF
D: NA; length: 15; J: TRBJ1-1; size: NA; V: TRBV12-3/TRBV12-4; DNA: TGTGCCAGCAGTTTAGTTGGGTTCGTGAACACTGAAGCTTTCTTT; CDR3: CASSLVGFVNTEAFF
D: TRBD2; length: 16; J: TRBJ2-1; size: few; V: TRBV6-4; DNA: TGTGCCAGCAGTGACTACAGGACTAGCGGGAAGAATGAGCAGTTCTTC; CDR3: CASSDYRTSGKNEQFF
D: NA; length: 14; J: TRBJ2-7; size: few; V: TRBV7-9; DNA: TGTGCCAGCAGCTTAGCCCAAGCCACAATCGAGCAGTACTTC; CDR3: CASSLAQATIEQYF